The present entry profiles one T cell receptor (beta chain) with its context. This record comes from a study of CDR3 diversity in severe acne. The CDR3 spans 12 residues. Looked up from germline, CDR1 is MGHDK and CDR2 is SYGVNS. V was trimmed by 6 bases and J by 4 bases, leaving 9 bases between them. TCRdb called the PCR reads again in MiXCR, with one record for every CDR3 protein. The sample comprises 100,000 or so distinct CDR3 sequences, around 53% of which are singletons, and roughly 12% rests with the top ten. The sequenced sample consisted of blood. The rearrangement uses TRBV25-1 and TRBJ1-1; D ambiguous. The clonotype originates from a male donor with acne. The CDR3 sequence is CASRVGFTEAFF. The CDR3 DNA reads TGTGCCAGCAGGGTCGGCTTCACTGAAGCTTTCTTT.